This T cell receptor (beta chain) was found in a study of cytomegalovirus exposure and HLA in healthy donors. The CDR3 consists of 16 residues. Germline values: CDR1 MNHNS, CDR2 SASEGT. The germline V and J ends were trimmed by 2 bases and 2 bases, with 14 bases remaining between them. Both 60 Vbeta primers and 13 Jbeta primers went into the PCR. Only in-frame clones appear in the TCRdb table, and some are missing; sequencing was by immunoSEQ multiplex PCR. This sample carries roughly 73,000 clones, approximately 84% of them seen once, and the ten largest clones take about 2.4%. Sequencing input: PBMCs. The chain couples TRBV6-1 to TRBJ2-3, with D uncertain. This TCR was sampled from a woman between 50 and 59 years old in good health and CMV-seronegative. The DNA for the CDR3 is TGTGCCAGCAGTGAATTGGCCGGAACTACCACAGATACGCAGTATTTT. It specifies CASSELAGTTTDTQYF.